What follows are 9 T cell receptor beta chains derived from one specimen sequenced in a study of blood T cell repertoires in COVID-19. The table came from immunoSEQ multiplex PCR; TCRdb's copy has only in-frame clones and leaves some out. The sample lists fewer than 200,000 clones, around 85% occurring once. Material: peripheral blood. The source of these receptors is a woman older than 75 with COVID-19, enrolled during active disease.

In DNA, the CDR3 is TGTGCCAGCGGGAGAGCGGACACCGGGGAGCTGTTTTTT. Its protein is CASGRADTGELFF. The chain joins TRBV12-3 or TRBV12-4 to TRBJ2-2; possibly TRBD2 for D (5 bases). V was cut by 8 bases and J by 3 bases, with 10 bases left in between. The CDR3 has 13 residues.

This sequence joins TRBV7-3 and TRBJ1-1; D is ambiguous. The germline V gene encodes CDR1 SGHTA and CDR2 FQGTGA. V lost 2 bases and J 5 bases, leaving 9 bases between the germline ends. The CDR3 is 13 amino acids. The CDR3 DNA reads as TGTGCCAGCAGCTTATTTGAGGGAACTGAAGCTTTCTTT. Translation gives CASSLFEGTEAFF.

As concerns this clone: One junction end disagrees with the germline gene, perhaps due to a read error. V gene TRBV7-7 combines with J gene TRBJ2-1; 12 bases fit TRBD1. Germline V gives CDR1 SSHAT, CDR2 FNYEAQ (reference sequence). CDR3 length equals 16 residues. Here the CDR3 DNA reads TGTGCTAGCAGCATCGGGACAGGGGGCTTCGGGAATGAGCAGTTCTTC. It codes for CASSIGTGGFGNEQFF. Based on the CDR3 plus reference TRBV7-7 and TRBJ2-1, the full variable domain is GAGVSQSPRYKVTKRGQDVTLRCDPISSHATLYWYQQALGQGPEFLTYFNYEAQPDKSGLPSDRFSAERPEGSISTLTIQRTEQRDSAMYRCASSIGTGGFGNEQFFGPGTRLTVL.

The chain joins TRBV4-2 to TRBJ1-3, with TRBD1 matching 12 bases. V trimming: 1 base; J trimming: 9 bases; junction bases outside the gene matches: 7. Germline V lookup: CDR1 LGHNA, CDR2 YNFKEQ. CDR3 length equals 16 residues. DNA for the CDR3: TGTGCCAGCAGCCAAGCACTGGGGACAGGGGGCTCCACCATATATTTT. Translating it yields CASSQALGTGGSTIYF.

This chain joins TRBV19 and TRBJ1-1, with D tentatively TRBD1 (6 bases). The ends were cut back, 3 bases at V and 8 bases at J, with 13 bases in the middle. Germline CDR1 is LNHDA and CDR2 is SQIVND (reference sequence). This CDR3 has 13 amino acids. The CDR3 nucleotides are TGTGCCAGTAGTATTACCGGGACACCGGAAGCTTTCTTT. Translation gives CASSITGTPEAFF. Variable domain in full (rest from reference TRBV19 and TRBJ1-1): DGGITQSPKYLFRKEGQNVTLSCEQNLNHDAMYWYRQDPGQGLRLIYYSQIVNDFQKGDIAEGYSVSREKKESFPLTVTSAQKNPTAFYLCASSITGTPEAFFGQGTRLTVV.

The chain combines TRBV27 with TRBJ2-7, with 15 bases that match TRBD2. Losses at the gene ends were 5 bases for V and 6 bases for J; bases not matched to a gene: 8. The CDR3 has 16 amino acids. Germline CDR1 is MNHEY and CDR2 is SMNVEV (reference sequence). The chain's CDR3 is CASSIGTSGRTAEQYF. The CDR3 region has the DNA TGTGCCAGCAGTATAGGGACTAGCGGGAGGACGGCCGAGCAGTACTTC.

The CDR3 here is CASSGLGAPANTGELFF. Written as DNA, the CDR3 is TGTGCCAGCAGCGGCCTAGGGGCGCCTGCGAACACCGGGGAGCTGTTTTTT. The rearrangement links TRBV5-6 to TRBJ2-2, with D perhaps matching TRBD1 (5 bases). Trimming shortened V by 4 bases and J by 0 bases, and 16 bases separated the two germline ends. The CDR3 has 17 amino acids. The germline V gene has CDR1 SGHDT and CDR2 YYEEEE.

The CDR3 region is CASSAPGPKNEKLFF. CDR3 DNA sequence: TGCGCCAGCAGTGCCCCGGGTCCCAAAAATGAAAAACTGTTTTTT. V usage is TRBV10-2 and J usage is TRBJ1-4; unclear D gene. Trimming stripped 4 bases from V and 5 bases from J, with 14 bases between. The CDR3 has 15 residues. Germline CDR1 and CDR2: WSHSY and SAAADI.

The chain links TRBV5-1 to TRBJ2-5; 8 bases are shared with TRBD1. V shed 2 bases and J 4 bases; nucleotides not matched to a gene: 4. CDR1 is SGHRS, CDR2 YFSETQ, per germline. The CDR3 totals 14 residues. This CDR3 reads CASSFGQGTETQYF. In DNA, the CDR3 is TGCGCCAGCAGCTTTGGACAGGGAACAGAGACCCAGTACTTC.